This TCR beta chain was found in a study of regulatory T cells in long-lasting Graves disease. The sample's time point: persistent/refractory GD, antithyroid drugs over 5 years with positive TRAb. There was RNA extracted from PBMCs, and the TCR library was made from it. The length of the CDR3 is 13 residues. Deletions cut 6 bases from V and 3 bases from J, with 14 bases between. The germline CDR1 and CDR2 sequences are SQVTM and ANQGSEA. Regarding the study as a whole: Persistent patients had a count of shared public clonotypes (approximately 3,000) that exceeded that of new patients (about 970). Favoring TRBV28, TRBJ1-2 and TRBJ2-5 was a feature seen in persistent disease.

Details on this clonotype: Its antigen is unknown.

Relying on iRepertoire HTBI primers and Arm-PCR of CDR3 regions, the team built TCR beta libraries. Original data processing: The samples yielded roughly 64 TRBV and some 15 TRBJ segments. TCRdb processed the multiplex PCR reads anew with MiXCR; each CDR3 protein has one entry. These V and J calls are TCRdb output, not the study's own analysis. The table shows hundreds of thousands of distinct CDR3 sequences, with about a fifth occurring only once. The source of this sequence is a female donor with Graves disease. The sequencing here drew on peripheral blood mononuclear cells (PBMCs), taken when the disease was refractory, from a patient treated with antithyroid drugs. This chain uses TRBV29-1 with TRBJ2-5; D possibly corresponds to TRBD1 (5 bases). In nucleotides, the CDR3 is TGCAGCGTCCAACCAGGGCCTAAAGAGACCCAGTACTTC. Translation: CSVQPGPKETQYF.